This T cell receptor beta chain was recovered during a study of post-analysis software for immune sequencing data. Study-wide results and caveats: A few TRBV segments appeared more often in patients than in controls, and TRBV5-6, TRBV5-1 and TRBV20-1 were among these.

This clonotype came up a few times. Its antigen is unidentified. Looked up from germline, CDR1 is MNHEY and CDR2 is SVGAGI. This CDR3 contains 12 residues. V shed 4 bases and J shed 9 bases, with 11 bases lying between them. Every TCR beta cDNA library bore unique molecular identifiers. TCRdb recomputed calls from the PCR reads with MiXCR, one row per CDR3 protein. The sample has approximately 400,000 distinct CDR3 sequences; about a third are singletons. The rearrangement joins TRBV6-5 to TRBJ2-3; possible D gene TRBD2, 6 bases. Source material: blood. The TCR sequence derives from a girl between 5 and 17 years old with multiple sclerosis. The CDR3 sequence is CASSSGLSTQYF. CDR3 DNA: TGTGCCAGCAGTTCTGGACTATCCACGCAGTATTTT.